Listed here are 9 T cell receptor beta chains from one sample, sequenced in a study of regulatory T cells in long-lasting Graves disease. According to the study, TCR beta libraries were built with iRepertoire HTBI primers and CDR3-region Arm-PCR. TCRdb analysed the multiplex PCR reads with MiXCR anew, one entry per CDR3 protein. Seen here are 620,000 or so distinct CDR3 sequences, about 16% observed once, and the top ten hold under 20%. Time point noted: newly diagnosed GD, antithyroid drugs for less than 3 months. Following extraction of RNA from PBMCs, that RNA was used to make the TCR library. Separately, the same data were catalogued under a study of T cells in Graves' hyperthyroidism and ophthalmopathy.

This material consisted of peripheral blood mononuclear cells (PBMCs), taken at new diagnosis, from a patient treated with antithyroid drugs. These receptor sequences come from a woman in her 30s with Graves disease.

In its sample, this clonotype was seen many times. The gene calls are TRBV20-1 and TRBJ2-1; D remains ambiguous. The V gene's germline CDR1 is DFQATT and CDR2 SNEGSKA (reference sequence). CDR3 length: 14 residues. V was shortened by 0 bases and J by 4 bases, with 10 bases between the two germline ends. The CDR3 is CSARDRRSYNEQFF. CDR3 sequence (DNA): TGCAGTGCTAGAGATAGGCGATCTTACAATGAGCAGTTCTTC.

As for this clonotype: This may come from a read error, since a much larger clone is one base off. The chain is built from TRBV7-3 and TRBJ1-2; 7 bases are shared with TRBD1. The CDR3 has 15 residues. CDR1 is SGHTA and CDR2 is FQGTGA in the germline V gene. The CDR3 coding sequence is TGTGCCGGCAGCTTAACTGGGGACAGCACCTATGGCTACACCTTC. Translating gives CAGSLTGDSTYGYTF.

This rearrangement joins TRBV6-2 or TRBV6-3 to TRBJ2-7, with TRBD1 matching over 9 bases. The CDR3 covers 14 residues. V lost 7 bases and J lost 2; bases outside the gene matches: 6. Germline CDR1 reads MNHEY; CDR2 reads SVGEGT. The CDR3 sequence is CASTRGQGTYEQYF. The CDR3 DNA follows: TGTGCCAGCACAAGGGGACAGGGAACCTACGAGCAGTACTTC.

The chain carries TRBV5-1 and TRBJ2-4; D is undetermined. The germline V and J ends were trimmed by 0 bases and 8 bases, with 15 bases remaining between them. Germline V gene lookup returns CDR1 SGHRS and CDR2 YFSETQ. The CDR3 spans 15 residues. The CDR3 region is CASSLALSSGHIQYF. The CDR3 nucleotides read TGCGCCAGCAGCTTGGCCCTCTCCAGTGGTCACATTCAGTACTTC. Together with reference TRBV5-1 and TRBJ2-4, the CDR3 gives the full variable domain: KAGVTQTPRYLIKTRGQQVTLSCSPISGHRSVSWYQQTPGQGLQFLFEYFSETQRNKGNFPGRFSGRQFSNSRSEMNVSTLELGDSALYLCASSLALSSGHIQYFGAGTRLSVL.

The gene calls are TRBV15 and TRBJ1-4; TRBD1 aligns across 10 bases. V was pared by 2 bases and J by 6 bases, with 3 bases of the junction left unmatched. Germline assignment: CDR1 LNHNV and CDR2 YYDKDF (reference sequence). The CDR3 covers 15 residues. CDR3: CATSRPGQGDEKLFF. CDR3 nucleotides: TGTGCCACCAGCAGACCCGGACAGGGGGATGAAAAACTGTTTTTT.

The sample holds many counts of this clonotype. The chain links TRBV27 to TRBJ2-1; D is uncertain. Germline V gene data show CDR1 as MNHEY and CDR2 as SMNVEV (reference sequence). The CDR3 contains 16 residues. V lost 2 bases to trimming and J lost 7 bases, with 18 bases between them. CDR3 sequence reads: CASSLKAGPLGNEQFF. Here the CDR3 DNA reads TGTGCCAGCAGTTTAAAAGCCGGGCCGCTAGGGAATGAGCAGTTCTTC.

V gene TRBV18 combines with J gene TRBJ1-6; D unclear. Germline CDR1 and CDR2: KGHSH and LQKENI. V was cut by 2 bases and J by 10 bases, with 12 bases left in between. The CDR3 extends over 14 amino acids. The DNA for the CDR3 is TGTGCCAGCTCACCAGATGTTGGTGGGTCACCCCTCCACTTT. Translation gives CASSPDVGGSPLHF.

There are a few counts of this clonotype. The gene calls are TRBV27 and TRBJ1-2; D is perhaps TRBD1 (6 bases). The germline V gene has CDR1 MNHEY and CDR2 SMNVEV (reference sequence). The CDR3 sequence is 15 residues long. Trimming took off 4 bases at V and 7 bases at J, with 19 bases between the two ends. The CDR3 loop is CASSSRVAGGFGYTF. The CDR3 DNA reads TGTGCCAGCAGTTCGCGGGTGGCGGGGGGCTTTGGCTACACCTTC.

This clonotype occurred many times. CDR3 sequence: CASSYSPGTSGRKETQYF. CDR3 DNA sequence: TGTGCCAGCAGTTACTCTCCCGGGACTAGCGGGAGAAAAGAGACCCAGTACTTC. J is TRBJ2-5 and V is TRBV6-2 or TRBV6-3; 14 bases are a match to TRBD2. The CDR3 is 18 residues long. Germline CDR1 and CDR2: MNHEY and SVGEGT. V trimming: 0 bases; J trimming: 3 bases; junction bases outside the gene matches: 6.